This passage covers 29 T cell receptor beta chains from one sample sequenced in a study of blood T cell repertoires in COVID-19. Profiled with immunoSEQ multiplex PCR; TCRdb holds only in-frame clones, not every one. The sample lists some 460,000 clones, around 88% occurring once. The sequenced sample was peripheral blood. These receptors all come from a woman in her 30s with acute or convalescent COVID-19.

This clone was picked up one time. The rearrangement joins TRBV7-2 to TRBJ2-2; TRBD2 matches at 14 bases. The CDR3 is 16 amino acids. Germline V CDR1 and CDR2: SGHTA, FQGNSA. Trimming at V came to 1 base and at J to 9 bases, leaving 4 bases not matched to a gene. This chain's CDR3 is CASSLGLAGGIRELFF. The CDR3 region has the DNA TGTGCCAGCAGCTTAGGACTAGCGGGGGGGATAAGGGAGCTGTTTTTT.

The CDR3: CASRARGWGETQYF. CDR3 sequence (DNA): TGTGCCAGCAGGGCAAGGGGCTGGGGAGAGACCCAGTACTTC. The chain links TRBV2 to TRBJ2-5; the D gene is possibly TRBD1 (5 bases). CDR3 size: 14 residues. Trimming took off 6 bases at V and 4 bases at J, with 15 bases between the two ends. CDR1 is SNHLY, CDR2 FYNNEI, per germline.

The CDR3 DNA sequence: TGTGCCTGGAGTCCGGGACTATTACCTCAAGAGACCCAGTACTTC. Protein: CAWSPGLLPQETQYF. The V gene is TRBV30, the J gene TRBJ2-5, with TRBD2 matching over 7 bases. CDR1 GTSNPN and CDR2 SVGIG come from the germline V gene (reference sequence). This CDR3 contains 15 residues. V lost 2 bases and J lost 2; bases outside the gene matches: 8.

The chain employs TRBV19 and TRBJ1-1; no reliable D call. The germline gives CDR1 LNHDA, CDR2 SQIVND (reference sequence). The V and J ends lost 0 bases and 4 bases respectively, with 15 bases between them. The CDR3 is 16 amino acids. In nucleotides, the CDR3 is TGTGCCAGTAGTATAGAAAGTCGGGGTCGGGCCACTGAAGCTTTCTTT. It is translated as CASSIESRGRATEAFF.

This sequence joins TRBV15 and TRBJ1-4, with TRBD1 identical over 8 bases. Trimming removed 5 bases from V and 2 bases from J; junction bases left unmatched: 4. Germline V gives CDR1 LNHNV, CDR2 YYDKDF (reference sequence). The CDR3 runs to 15 residues. CDR3 sequence reads: CATSGNRGTNEKLFF. As DNA, the CDR3 is TGTGCCACCAGCGGAAACAGGGGGACTAATGAAAAACTGTTTTTT.

On this clone: Germline is not matched at one junction end, which may reflect a read error. The chain is built from TRBV2 and TRBJ1-2; 7 nucleotides align to TRBD1. Germline CDR1 SNHLY, CDR2 FYNNEI. This CDR3 spans 13 amino acids. This CDR3 is CASREDRDYGYTF. In DNA, the CDR3 is TGTGCCAGCAGGGAAGACAGGGACTATGGCTACACCTTC.

The CDR3 region has the DNA TGTGCCTGGAGTAGGTCTAGCCTTCGTGGTACGCAGTATTTT. Protein: CAWSRSSLRGTQYF. The rearrangement uses TRBV30 and TRBJ2-3, with D perhaps matching TRBD2 (5 bases). The CDR3 is 14 residues long. Germline V gene lookup returns CDR1 GTSNPN and CDR2 SVGIG (reference sequence). Trimming took off 2 bases at V and 8 bases at J, with 17 bases between the two ends.

V usage is TRBV7-9 and J usage is TRBJ2-3; D possibly corresponds to TRBD2 (7 bases). Trimming took off 4 bases at V and 4 bases at J, with 18 bases between the two ends. Germline CDR1 is SEHNR and CDR2 is FQNEAQ (reference sequence). The CDR3 runs to 16 residues. CDR3 amino acids: CASSSLRGAPPDTQYF. CDR3 in DNA: TGTGCCAGCAGCTCCCTACGGGGGGCGCCCCCAGATACGCAGTATTTT.

The chain uses TRBV6-6 and TRBJ2-2; the match to TRBD1 covers 7 bases. The CDR3 spans 15 residues. Germline V gives CDR1 MNHNY, CDR2 SVGAGI (reference sequence). J lost 3 bases, V lost 5 bases, and 6 bases had no gene match. The CDR3 region has the DNA TGTGCCAGCAGTAACAGGGGAGACTACACCGGGGAGCTGTTTTTT. Translation: CASSNRGDYTGELFF.

The chain uses TRBV7-9 and TRBJ1-6, with D unclear. The V and J ends lost 2 bases and 11 bases respectively, with 10 bases between them. This CDR3 region has 13 residues. Germline CDR1 is SEHNR and CDR2 is FQNEAQ (reference sequence). CDR3 loop: CASSLSQFAPLHF. The CDR3 nucleotides read TGTGCCAGCAGCTTATCCCAATTTGCACCCCTCCACTTT. Full variable domain (remainder filled in from reference TRBV7-9 and TRBJ1-6): DTGVSQNPRHKITKRGQNVTFRCDPISEHNRLYWYRQTLGQGPEFLTYFQNEAQLEKSRLLSDRFSAERPKGSFSTLEIQRTEQGDSAMYLCASSLSQFAPLHFGNGTRLTVT.

J is TRBJ2-7 and V is TRBV3-1 (or the pseudogene TRBV3-2); 10 nucleotides agree with TRBD1. This CDR3 is 16 amino acids long. V trimming: 6 bases; J trimming: 4 bases; junction bases outside the gene matches: 12. CDR1 and CDR2 from the germline V gene are LGHDT and YNNKEL (reference sequence). CDR3 amino acids: CASSPTPGQGIYEQYF. In DNA, the CDR3 is TGTGCCAGCAGTCCCACCCCGGGACAGGGGATATACGAGCAGTACTTC.

This sequence joins TRBV5-8 and TRBJ1-2, with a possible D match to TRBD1 (6 bases). The germline V and J ends were trimmed by 1 base and 8 bases, with 15 bases remaining between them. The V gene's germline CDR1 is SGHTS and CDR2 YDEGEE. The CDR3 consists of 14 residues. CDR3 DNA sequence: TGTGCCAGCAGCTTGATTCACAGGGTGGGCGGCTACACCTTC. Residues: CASSLIHRVGGYTF.

The rearrangement links TRBV5-6 to TRBJ2-1; the D gene is possibly TRBD2 (6 bases). Trimming stripped 3 bases from V and 10 bases from J, with 20 bases between. CDR3 length equals 15 residues. Looked up from germline, CDR1 is SGHDT and CDR2 is YYEEEE. CDR3 in amino acids: CASSSGLPRVGEQFF. The CDR3 DNA reads as TGTGCCAGCAGCTCGGGACTCCCTCGGGTGGGAGAGCAGTTCTTC.

V gene TRBV4-1 combines with J gene TRBJ1-2, with 10 bases matching TRBD1. CDR1 and CDR2 from the germline V gene are MGHRA and YSYEKL. This CDR3 region has 17 residues. J lost 1 base, V lost 1 base, and 6 bases had no gene match. The CDR3 loop is CASSQGPWDRGNYGYTF. The CDR3 coding sequence is TGCGCCAGCAGCCAAGGCCCGTGGGACAGGGGTAACTATGGCTACACCTTC.

This clone was seen once. This chain links TRBV10-3 with TRBJ1-3, with 7 bases identical to TRBD1. The CDR3 is 16 residues long. V lost 5 bases, J lost 0 bases, and 7 bases stayed unmatched. CDR1 ENHRY and CDR2 SYGVKD come from the germline V gene. The CDR3: CAISSGGPSSGNTIYF. DNA for the CDR3: TGTGCCATCAGTTCAGGGGGTCCAAGCTCTGGAAACACCATATATTTT.

V usage is TRBV5-1 and J usage is TRBJ1-2, with no clear D. Germline V CDR1 and CDR2: SGHRS, YFSETQ. With 2 bases removed from V and 2 bases from J, the gap between germline ends came to 10 bases. This CDR3 spans 14 amino acids. CDR3 protein: CASSFAGGNYGYTF. In DNA, the CDR3 is TGCGCCAGCAGCTTCGCAGGTGGAAACTATGGCTACACCTTC. The full variable domain, rest sourced from reference TRBV5-1 and TRBJ1-2, is KAGVTQTPRYLIKTRGQQVTLSCSPISGHRSVSWYQQTPGQGLQFLFEYFSETQRNKGNFPGRFSGRQFSNSRSEMNVSTLELGDSALYLCASSFAGGNYGYTFGSGTRLTVV.

The chain links TRBV6-5 to TRBJ2-5; tentative D call: TRBD2 (6 bases). The ends were cut back, 1 base at V and 2 bases at J, with 11 bases in the middle. This CDR3 is 15 amino acids long. Germline lookup yields CDR1 MNHEY and CDR2 SVGAGI. CDR3 nucleotides: TGTGCCAGCAGTTACTACGGGGGAAATCAAGAGACCCAGTACTTC. Translating it yields CASSYYGGNQETQYF.

The chain has TRBV11-3 and TRBJ1-2, with TRBD1 as a possible D gene (6 bases). CDR1 is SGHNT and CDR2 is YENEEA in the germline V gene. V was shortened by 5 bases and J by 6 bases, with 16 bases between the two germline ends. CDR3 length equals 14 residues. CDR3 DNA: TGTGCCAGCAGCAGCATCGGACAGAAGGATGGCTACACCTTC. Amino acids: CASSSIGQKDGYTF. Variable domain in full (rest from reference TRBV11-3 and TRBJ1-2): EAGVVQSPRYKIIEKKQPVAFWCNPISGHNTLYWYLQNLGQGPELLIRYENEEAVDDSQLPKDRFSAERLKGVDSTLKIQPAELGDSAVYLCASSSIGQKDGYTFGSGTRLTVV.

This clone was detected a few times. The chain couples TRBV6-6 to TRBJ1-5; the match to TRBD1 covers 9 bases. Germline trimming cut 4 bases from V and 5 bases from J; bases unmatched to any gene: 6. Per the germline V gene, CDR1 is MNHNY and CDR2 is SVGAGI (reference sequence). CDR3 size: 15 residues. The DNA for the CDR3 is TGTGCCAGCAGTTCAACAGGGGGCGGGGATCAGCCCCAGCATTTT. Amino acid sequence: CASSSTGGGDQPQHF.

In its sample, this clone was seen a few times. The V call is TRBV5-1, the J call TRBJ1-2; 7 bases align to TRBD1. In germline, CDR1 is SGHRS, CDR2 YFSETQ. Trimming at V came to 5 bases and at J to 4 bases, leaving 8 bases not matched to a gene. This CDR3 is 14 amino acids long. In DNA, the CDR3 is TGCGCCAGCAGAGTCGACAGGGCGGTCTATGGCTACACCTTC. Encoded protein: CASRVDRAVYGYTF. Based on the CDR3 plus reference TRBV5-1 and TRBJ1-2, the full variable domain is KAGVTQTPRYLIKTRGQQVTLSCSPISGHRSVSWYQQTPGQGLQFLFEYFSETQRNKGNFPGRFSGRQFSNSRSEMNVSTLELGDSALYLCASRVDRAVYGYTFGSGTRLTVV.

As regards this clone: The sample carries other DNA sequences with the same CDR3. V is TRBV5-1 and J is TRBJ1-3, with D unresolved. V was pared by 0 bases and J by 0 bases, with 4 bases between. CDR1 and CDR2 (germline): SGHRS, YFSETQ. CDR3 length: 14 residues. The CDR3 DNA reads as TGCGCCAGCAGCTTGGGTAGCTCTGGAAACACCATATATTTT. This encodes CASSLGSSGNTIYF.

The chain has TRBV2 and TRBJ2-6, with 15 bases identical to TRBD2. The CDR3 sequence is 20 residues long. CDR1 SNHLY and CDR2 FYNNEI come from the germline V gene. Unmatched junction bases numbered 11, after V lost 6 bases and J lost 2 bases. Written as DNA, the CDR3 is TGTGCCAGCAGGGGCGGGACTAGCGGGGGGACGAGCCCTGGGGCCAACGTCCTGACTTTC. This sequence encodes CASRGGTSGGTSPGANVLTF.

The gene calls are TRBV24-1 and TRBJ2-3, with D uncertain. The CDR3 extends over 13 amino acids. Germline values: CDR1 KGHDR, CDR2 SFDVKD. Trimming took off 6 bases at V and 2 bases at J, with 8 bases between the two ends. The CDR3 sequence is CATSPAYTDTQYF. As DNA, the CDR3 is TGTGCCACCAGTCCCGCCTACACAGATACGCAGTATTTT.

This clone has just one count. This chain links TRBV27 with TRBJ2-7, with TRBD1 matching over 9 bases. The CDR3 runs to 15 residues. V shed 6 bases, J shed 4 bases, and the junction held 10 bases outside the gene matches. In germline, CDR1 is MNHEY, CDR2 SMNVEV (reference sequence). The CDR3 here is CASRGVGQGLYEQYF. Written as DNA, the CDR3 is TGTGCCAGCAGAGGAGTCGGACAGGGGTTATACGAGCAGTACTTC.

V usage is TRBV4-1 and J usage is TRBJ1-3; perhaps TRBD1 as D (6 bases). V dropped 1 base and J dropped 2 bases, with 12 bases sitting between them. CDR1 and CDR2 (germline): MGHRA, YSYEKL. The CDR3 is 16 residues long. CDR3 region: CASSQVYRATGNTIYF. The DNA of the CDR3 is TGCGCCAGCAGCCAAGTTTACAGGGCTACTGGAAACACCATATATTTT.

V and J are TRBV27 and TRBJ1-1; D call uncertain. The CDR3 is 13 residues long. Trimming took 4 bases from V and 1 from J, leaving 7 bases between them. Germline lookup yields CDR1 MNHEY and CDR2 SMNVEV (reference sequence). CDR3 nucleotide sequence: TGTGCCAGCAGTTACACATGGAACACTGAAGCTTTCTTT. Amino acid sequence: CASSYTWNTEAFF.

This clone was seen only once. This rearrangement joins TRBV28 to TRBJ2-1, with a tentative D call TRBD1 (7 bases). The V end was cut by 9 bases, the J end by 1 base, with 19 bases between. Germline CDR1 and CDR2: MDHEN and SYDVKM. This CDR3 contains 16 residues. CDR3 residues: CASTIGGQKSYNEQFF. The DNA of the CDR3 is TGTGCCAGTACCATCGGGGGACAGAAGTCCTACAATGAGCAGTTCTTC.

The chain employs TRBV4-1 and TRBJ1-2; D is perhaps TRBD1 (6 bases). The CDR3 runs 14 residues. Germline loops: CDR1 MGHRA, CDR2 YSYEKL. With 4 bases removed from V and 5 bases from J, the gap between germline ends came to 14 bases. CDR3 region: CASSPRTAEYGYTF. The CDR3 DNA reads TGCGCCAGCAGCCCACGGACAGCCGAGTATGGCTACACCTTC.

This rearrangement joins TRBV7-9 to TRBJ2-2; 12 positions match TRBD2. The CDR3 contains 16 residues. The trim removed 5 bases at V and 4 bases at J, leaving 5 bases unmatched. CDR1 and CDR2 (germline): SEHNR, FQNEAQ (reference sequence). The CDR3 reads CASSPTSGGPTGELFF. The CDR3 region has the DNA TGTGCCAGCAGCCCGACTAGCGGGGGCCCCACCGGGGAGCTGTTTTTT.